Below, one T cell receptor beta chain is given with its context. The antigen is not known. Carried by each TCR cDNA molecule was a unique molecular identifier. A single record per CDR3 protein comes from TCRdb applying MiXCR to the 5' RACE reads. The sample records about 50,000 distinct CDR3 sequences, approximately 7.6% being singletons. The CDR3 spans 13 residues. Per the germline V gene, CDR1 is GTSNPN and CDR2 is SVGIG (reference sequence). V lost 1 base and J lost 4, with 11 bases in between. As to time point: sample taken at primary tumor resection. TCRs were sequenced from unsorted whole RNA of tumor, nontumor lung or PBMC. The donors, 72 patients with untreated early-stage non-small cell lung cancer, provided the samples. The data are from a study of spatial heterogeneity in lung cancer. On the study more broadly: There were, on average, more than 8.5 raw-read appearances for each unique TCR and UMI combination. General study results and limits: Blood contained ubiquitous expanded tumor TCRs more at resection than at follow-up.

The specimen was PBMCs, collected at surgery. The V gene is TRBV30, the J gene TRBJ2-7, with D unresolved. The receptor's source is a female donor with early-stage non-small cell lung cancer. CDR3 DNA sequence: TGTGCCTGGAGTGCACAGTACGATTACGAGCAGTACTTC. This codes for CAWSAQYDYEQYF.